The 9 T cell receptor beta chains presented below share a single source sample, sequenced in a study of T-cell reconstitution after alpha-beta-depleted transplantation in children (dated by TCRdb to the mid-2010s). The sample's treatment or condition, from its label and the paper: allogeneic hematopoietic cell transplantation with graft depleted of TCRalphabeta T cells and CD19 B cells. The library was made by PCR. Sequencer: Illumina HiSeq 2500. TCR libraries were prepared with molecular barcoding, using unique molecular identifiers to normalize TCRbeta repertoire quantification. The raw public data were reprocessed by TCRdb itself: fastp quality trimming at Q25, MiXCR clonotype calling, in-frame beta chains only. A single entry per CDR3 protein holds the most common genes and DNA from its merged rows. Here the sample has fewer than 250,000 distinct CDR3 sequences; more than 15% occur a single time. The biggest ten clones account for about 39% of the sample.

Specimen: PBMCs, mostly from graft donor cells, collected 360 days after TCRalphabeta/CD19-depleted stem cell transplant. These receptors were taken from a male patient aged 2 to 9 who had a stem cell transplant for acute lymphoblastic leukemia, so the T cells may come from the graft donor.

The rearrangement links TRBV29-1 to TRBJ2-5, with D perhaps TRBD1 (5 bases). The CDR3 is 15 residues long. Germline V gene sequence: CDR1 SQVTM, CDR2 ANQGSEA. V was cut by 4 bases and J by 1 base, with 16 bases left in between. This CDR3 is CSVGVGQSLQETQYF. CDR3 DNA: TGCAGCGTTGGGGTGGGGCAATCCCTCCAAGAGACCCAGTACTTC.

This clonotype has only a few counts. The rearrangement uses TRBV5-6 and TRBJ2-2, with TRBD1 matching over 8 bases. Germline loops: CDR1 SGHDT, CDR2 YYEEEE. The junction had 10 bases not matched to a gene; V was cut back by 0 bases and J by 6 bases. The CDR3 runs to 17 residues. For the CDR3, the DNA is TGTGCCAGCAGCTTGGTTTGGCAGGGGGCGCCACCCGGGGAGCTGTTTTTT. Translated: CASSLVWQGAPPGELFF.

CDR3 protein: CASRPGWSELFF. DNA for the CDR3: TGTGCCAGCAGACCAGGGTGGTCGGAGCTGTTTTTT. The chain uses TRBV12-3 or TRBV12-4 and TRBJ2-2; D possibly corresponds to TRBD1 (5 bases). The CDR3 spans 12 residues. Deletions cut 6 bases from V and 10 bases from J, with 12 bases between.

There are a few counts of this clonotype. The V gene is TRBV20-1, the J gene TRBJ2-3; 9 nucleotides align to TRBD2. With 3 bases clipped from V and 2 bases from J, the junction kept 12 bases outside the gene matches. CDR3 length: 17 residues. CDR1 is DFQATT, CDR2 SNEGSKA, per germline (reference sequence). The CDR3 region has the DNA TGCAGTGCTAGTTCCCTTCGCAGCGGGAGGTTCACAGATACGCAGTATTTT. Translation: CSASSLRSGRFTDTQYF.

J is TRBJ2-1 and V is TRBV20-1; no clear D gene. This CDR3 has 15 amino acids. Germline-derived CDR1 and CDR2 are DFQATT and SNEGSKA (reference sequence). V was trimmed by 0 bases and J by 7 bases, leaving 16 bases between them. CDR3 in DNA: TGCAGTGCTAGAGATGGAAAGGGTCCATGGAATGAGCAGTTCTTC. This encodes CSARDGKGPWNEQFF.

This clonotype was counted at least ten times. The CDR3 is CSAEGQRNTEAFF. The CDR3 nucleotides read TGCAGCGCCGAGGGACAGCGAAACACTGAAGCTTTCTTT. J is TRBJ1-1 and V is TRBV29-1, with 7 bases lining up with TRBD1. The V segment lost 7 bases and the J segment 2 bases; nucleotides outside the gene matches: 7. Looked up from germline, CDR1 is SQVTM and CDR2 is ANQGSEA. The CDR3 length is 13 residues.

This chain uses TRBV20-1 with TRBJ2-7; TRBD2 agrees at 9 bases. Germline values: CDR1 DFQATT, CDR2 SNEGSKA (reference sequence). The CDR3 is 12 residues long. The ends lost 7 bases at V and 2 bases at J; junction bases unmatched: 3. CDR3 DNA sequence: TGCAGTGTGTTAGCGGGGGCCTACGAGCAGTACTTC. It codes for CSVLAGAYEQYF.

CDR3 in amino acids: CASRTGSGELFF. The CDR3 coding sequence is TGCGCCAGCAGGACAGGGTCCGGGGAGCTGTTTTTT. The V and J genes are TRBV5-1 and TRBJ2-2; 7 bases fit TRBD1. Germline V gene data show CDR1 as SGHRS and CDR2 as YFSETQ. The CDR3 has 12 residues. The trim removed 5 bases at V and 6 bases at J, leaving 1 base unmatched.

The table lists this clonotype with many counts. J is TRBJ1-3 and V is TRBV20-1, with 7 bases fitting TRBD1. The CDR3 runs 16 residues. Germline CDR1 reads DFQATT; CDR2 reads SNEGSKA (reference sequence). V lost 5 bases to trimming and J lost 1 base; unmatched junction nucleotides: 11. The CDR3 loop reads CSADQTGFESGNTIYF. CDR3 sequence (DNA): TGCAGTGCTGATCAGACAGGGTTTGAATCTGGAAACACCATATATTTT.